This T cell receptor beta chain was recovered during a study of regulatory and conventional T cells in RAG deficiency. Study-level findings and limits: Shannon entropy fell and Simpson indices rose in RAG-deficient patients. Other subsets showed approximately 10-fold reductions, but Treg unique TCR beta sequences fell about 92-fold in these patients. Omenn patients showed >85% Treg-Tconv overlap and shorter CDR3 lengths.

On this clone itself: Its antigen is undetermined.

Blood CD4+ CD25-low CD127-high conventional T cells supplied the genomic DNA template. There are 14 residues in the CDR3. Between the trimmed V and J ends, which lost 2 bases and 1 base, there was a span of 8 bases. Germline V gene sequence: CDR1 SEHNR, CDR2 FQNEAQ (reference sequence). Profiling relied on immunoSEQ multiplex PCR, and the TCRdb table lists in-frame clones only, not all of them. This sample has 24,000 or so clones, with around 92% found just once. The same sample was also used in a study of regulatory T cells. That report notes: Amplification used 52 TRBV primers and 13 TRBJ primers. Regulatory T cells showed the strongest V-J pair restriction and V/J gene skewing among patient repertoires.

Sequenced: CD4+ T cells sorted from blood. The chain uses TRBV7-9 and TRBJ1-1; a possible D gene is TRBD1 (5 bases). The TCR was taken from a human donor in good health. The chain's CDR3 is CASSLSGGNTEAFF. The CDR3 coding sequence is TGTGCCAGCAGCTTATCTGGGGGGAACACTGAAGCTTTCTTT.